The rows below give T cell receptor beta chains drawn from one sample of a study of blood T cell repertoires in COVID-19. Sequencing used immunoSEQ multiplex PCR; TCRdb keeps in-frame clones, though not all of them. The sample holds more than 35,000 clones; more than 75% are singletons and the top ten take nearly 5%. Material: peripheral blood. The receptors shown here come from a human donor in a cohort sampled during active COVID-19. Each CDR3 is given with its conserved first and last residue. A D gene is named only where the DNA matches it firmly.

v_call	d_call	cdr3_length	j_call	cdr3_aa
TRBV24-1	NA	12	TRBJ1-2	CATSVGLNGYTF
TRBV7-2	TRBD2	16	TRBJ2-1	CASSLSGGFSRNEQFF
TRBV14	NA	17	TRBJ1-2	CASSQDLGTQVNYGYTF
TRBV6-6	TRBD1	15	TRBJ1-2	CASSTGQANFHGYTF
TRBV6-1	NA	14	TRBJ1-5	CASSETGVEQPQHF
TRBV4-1	TRBD2	15	TRBJ2-7	CASSQWEGRSYEQYF
TRBV7-2	NA	18	TRBJ2-1	CASSLVGTSLSSYNEQFF
TRBV7-2	NA	17	TRBJ2-3	CASSSPDIWGSTDTQYF
TRBV5-6	NA	15	TRBJ1-2	CASSFSATANYGYTF
TRBV5-1	NA	14	TRBJ1-2	CASSSQGFNYGYTF
TRBV10-3	NA	17	TRBJ2-7	CAISESMDTGVLSEQYF
TRBV21-1	NA	15	TRBJ1-1	CASSKISTGNTEAFF
TRBV4-1	TRBD2	15	TRBJ2-1	CASSQGTSGYNEQFF
TRBV5-1	TRBD1	15	TRBJ1-4	CASSFQGATNEKLFF
TRBV9	TRBD1	13	TRBJ1-1	CASSIPDRIEAFF
TRBV7-3	NA	13	TRBJ2-1	CASGPGLVNEQFF
TRBV28	NA	12	TRBJ1-5	CASSLQNQPQHF
TRBV30	NA	14	TRBJ1-1	CAWSDGGLNTEAFF
TRBV10-3	NA	12	TRBJ2-7	CAISESGGEQYF
TRBV11-3	TRBD1	16	TRBJ1-1	CASSLGDRVMNTEAFF
TRBV5-1	NA	16	TRBJ1-4	CASTVQSSGGNEKLFF
TRBV5-1	TRBD2	16	TRBJ2-3	CASSLGTSGLTDTQYF
TRBV5-1	TRBD2	16	TRBJ2-7	CASSLDPSGSAYEQYF
TRBV2	TRBD1	15	TRBJ1-2	CASSDGTGANYGYTF
TRBV11-2	TRBD1	18	TRBJ2-3	CASSLRRSGTGATDTQYF
TRBV19	TRBD1	13	TRBJ1-2	CASSSQQGAGYTF
TRBV28	NA	13	TRBJ2-5	CASSLYSVETQYF
TRBV12-5	NA	15	TRBJ1-1	CASGMTGGRDTEAFF
TRBV7-9	TRBD1	14	TRBJ2-7	CASSSGQRTYEQYF
TRBV6-5	NA	12	TRBJ1-2	CASSNYQGGYTF
TRBV25-1	NA	17	TRBJ1-3	CASSEFYPQTSGNTIYF
TRBV19	TRBD1	19	TRBJ1-5	CASSPISGQGATYNQPQHF
TRBV12-3/TRBV12-4	NA	12	TRBJ2-3	CASLFSTDTQYF
TRBV28	NA	14	TRBJ2-7	CASSPGQFSYEQYF
TRBV11-3	NA	14	TRBJ2-7	CASSVTRSSYEQYF
TRBV28	NA	14	TRBJ1-5	CASSLASGNQPQHF
TRBV6-6	TRBD2	16	TRBJ2-7	CASSSGQSSGKYEQYF
TRBV10-3	TRBD1	17	TRBJ1-3	CAISGRTGVTNGNTIYF
TRBV24-1	TRBD1	18	TRBJ2-1	CATSDPLPGQGALNEQFF
TRBV4-1	TRBD2	22	TRBJ2-1	CASSPRGLAGIRTKSSYNEQFF
TRBV12-3/TRBV12-4	NA	13	TRBJ2-5	CASSTSLGETQYF
TRBV5-5	NA	14	TRBJ1-1	CASSPTGRRGKAFF
TRBV5-1	TRBD1	16	TRBJ1-4	CASRPTGGSANEKLFF
TRBV7-9	TRBD2	17	TRBJ2-3	CASSAHPGTNPTYTQYF
TRBV24-1	TRBD1	12	TRBJ1-2	CATSGQGYGYTF
TRBV11-2	NA	14	TRBJ2-7	CASSLELGIYEQYF
TRBV6-2/TRBV6-3	NA	13	TRBJ1-5	CASSYPGVQPQHF
TRBV12-3/TRBV12-4	NA	12	TRBJ1-5	CASSSGAQPQHF
TRBV28	TRBD1	20	TRBJ1-1	CASSSRGGVVTTPPDTEAFF
TRBV12-3/TRBV12-4	NA	11	TRBJ2-1	CANALGGEQFF
TRBV13	TRBD2	15	TRBJ2-7	CASSILAGSTYEQYF
TRBV4-2	NA	14	TRBJ2-7	CASSQATGNYEQYF
TRBV6-5	NA	15	TRBJ1-6	CASIRTANYNSPLHF